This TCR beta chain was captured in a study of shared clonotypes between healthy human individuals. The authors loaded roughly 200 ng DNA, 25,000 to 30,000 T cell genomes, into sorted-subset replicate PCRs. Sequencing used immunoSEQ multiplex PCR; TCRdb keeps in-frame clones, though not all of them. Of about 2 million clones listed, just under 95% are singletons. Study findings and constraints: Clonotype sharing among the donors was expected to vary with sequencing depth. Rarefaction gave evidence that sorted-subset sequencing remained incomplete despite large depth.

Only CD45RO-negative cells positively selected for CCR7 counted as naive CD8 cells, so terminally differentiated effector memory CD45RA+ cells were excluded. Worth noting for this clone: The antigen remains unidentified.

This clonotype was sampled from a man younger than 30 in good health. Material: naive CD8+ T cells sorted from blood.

CDR3 DNA: TGTGCCAGCAGCCCGGAGTCGGGGGGCGCAGATACGCAGTATTTT. It is translated as CASSPESGGADTQYF. The chain is built from TRBV5-6 and TRBJ2-3; weak D call: TRBD2 (7 bases). The CDR3 runs to 15 residues. Germline CDR1 is SGHDT and CDR2 is YYEEEE. Between the trimmed V and J ends, which lost 4 bases and 4 bases, there was a span of 16 bases.